What follows describes a single T cell receptor beta chain. Its specificity is unknown. The sample belongs to a study of shared clonotypes between healthy human individuals. About the study: A couple of women and a few men aged 18 to 49 made up the donors. Study conclusions and caveats: An expected dependence of interdonor clonotype sharing on sequencing depth was noted. Lower generation probabilities were found for non-shared clonotypes than for those shared by all four donors.

Positively selected for CCR7, the CD45RO-negative cells used as naive CD8 cells excluded terminally differentiated effector memory CD45RA+ cells. Execution of the assay was at deep level. The table came from immunoSEQ multiplex PCR; TCRdb's copy has only in-frame clones and leaves some out. The sample has a few million clones; around 93% are singletons. The CDR3 extends over 16 amino acids. The germline gives CDR1 SEHNR, CDR2 FQNEAQ (reference sequence). The ends were cut back, 5 bases at V and 4 bases at J, with 17 bases in the middle. The sequenced sample was naive CD8+ T cells from PBMCs. This clonotype was obtained from a man between 18 and 29 years old in good health. Some clones in this sample may be carry-over from other donors' samples. The chain joins TRBV7-9 to TRBJ2-2; D might be TRBD1 or TRBD2, each matching 6 bases. For the CDR3, the DNA is TGTGCCAGCAGCCCTGAGAGGGGGGCGGGCACCGGGGAGCTGTTTTTT. As protein: CASSPERGAGTGELFF.